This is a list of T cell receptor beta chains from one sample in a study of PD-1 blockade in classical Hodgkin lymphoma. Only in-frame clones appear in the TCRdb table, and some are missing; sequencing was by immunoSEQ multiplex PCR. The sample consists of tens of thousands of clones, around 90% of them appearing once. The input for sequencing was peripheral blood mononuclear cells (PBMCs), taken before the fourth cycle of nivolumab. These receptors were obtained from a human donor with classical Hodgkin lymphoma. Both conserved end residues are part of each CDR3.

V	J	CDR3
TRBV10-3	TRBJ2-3	CAISFGPSGVSDTQYF
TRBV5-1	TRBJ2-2	CASSPGGSTGELFF
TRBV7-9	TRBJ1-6	CASGTGEGPLHF
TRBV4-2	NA	CASSQAREQYF
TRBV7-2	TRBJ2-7	CASSPGGFYEQYF
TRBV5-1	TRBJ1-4	CASSLGPGVNEKLFF
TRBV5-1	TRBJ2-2	CASSSTGTANTGELFF
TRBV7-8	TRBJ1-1	CASSLGQNTEAFF
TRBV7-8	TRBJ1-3	CASSLVGPNSGNTIYF
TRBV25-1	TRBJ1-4	CASSEQVNEKLFF
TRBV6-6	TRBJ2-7	CASTSGTPGYEQYF
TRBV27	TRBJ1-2	CASSLSRTGGRGYTF
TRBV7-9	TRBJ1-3	CASCRVSGNTIYF
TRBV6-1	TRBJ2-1	CASSEVASGENEQFF
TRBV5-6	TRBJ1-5	CASSSRQKFNQPQHF
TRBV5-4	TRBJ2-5	CASSLDRQETQYF
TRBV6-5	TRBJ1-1	CASRGKRGAFF
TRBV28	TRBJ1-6	CASSIPGTVGSPLHF
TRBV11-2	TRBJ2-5	CASSLLGYQETQYF
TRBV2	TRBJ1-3	CASSEVSGRLGNTIYF
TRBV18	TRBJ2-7	CASSPLNYYEQYF
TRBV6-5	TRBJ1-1	CATHPRDRYTEAFF
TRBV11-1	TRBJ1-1	CASSPGAVNTEAFF
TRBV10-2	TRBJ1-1	CASGAGAITEAFF
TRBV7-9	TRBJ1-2	CASSLEGYGYTF
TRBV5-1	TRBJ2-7	CASSRDRASYEQYF
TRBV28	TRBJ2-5	CASSEYAQETQYF
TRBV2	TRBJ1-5	CASSGRGRGSNQPQHF
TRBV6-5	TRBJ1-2	CASSKENYGYTF
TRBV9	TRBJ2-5	CASSLGTGQETQYF
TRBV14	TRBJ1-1	CASSPFPGTEAFF
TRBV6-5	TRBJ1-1	CASRREVNTEAFF
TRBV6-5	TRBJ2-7	CASGTTYEQYF
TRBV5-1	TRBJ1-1	CASKGGSPEAFF
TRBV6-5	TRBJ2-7	CATYSFSYEQYF
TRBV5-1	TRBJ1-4	CASSLLWGEKLFF
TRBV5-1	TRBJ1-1	CASSQDPQNTEAFF
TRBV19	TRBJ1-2	CATNHRGGYGYTF
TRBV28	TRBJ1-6	CASSFSTQDRNSPLHF
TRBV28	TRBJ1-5	CASKALGNGFNQPQHF
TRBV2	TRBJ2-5	CASSPNQYF
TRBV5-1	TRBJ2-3	CASSLVGQIDTQYF
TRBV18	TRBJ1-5	CASSSQGGNQPQHF
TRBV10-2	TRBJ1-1	CASSEANTEAFF
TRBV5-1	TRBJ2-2	CASRAGTANTGELFF
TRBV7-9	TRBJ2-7	CASSRDRSSYEQYF
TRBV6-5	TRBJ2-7	CASSTRHGEQYF
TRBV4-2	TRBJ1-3	CASSQDRGQGSQNTIYF
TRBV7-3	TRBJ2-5	CASSAFSGGAPGTQYF
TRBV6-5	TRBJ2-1	CASSPYRGIENEQFF
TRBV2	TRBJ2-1	CASSLSPGLGGYEQFF
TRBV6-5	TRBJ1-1	CASSYGSVNTEAFF
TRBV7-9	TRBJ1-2	CASSLNIRGVRTNYGYTF
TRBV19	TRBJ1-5	CASRQGNGNQPQHF
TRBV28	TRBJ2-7	CASSLPGPSPWEQYF
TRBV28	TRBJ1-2	CASRTGGGGYTF